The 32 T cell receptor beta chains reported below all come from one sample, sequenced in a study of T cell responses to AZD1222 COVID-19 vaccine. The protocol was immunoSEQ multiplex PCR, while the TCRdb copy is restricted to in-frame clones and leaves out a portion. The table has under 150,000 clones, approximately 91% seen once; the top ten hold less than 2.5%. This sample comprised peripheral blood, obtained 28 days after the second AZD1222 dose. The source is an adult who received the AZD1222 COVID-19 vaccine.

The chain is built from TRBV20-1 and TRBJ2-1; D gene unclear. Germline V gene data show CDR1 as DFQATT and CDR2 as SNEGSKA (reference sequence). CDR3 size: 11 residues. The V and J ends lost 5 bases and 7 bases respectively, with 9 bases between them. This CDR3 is CSALLDNEQFF. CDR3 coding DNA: TGCAGTGCTCTCTTGGATAATGAGCAGTTCTTC.

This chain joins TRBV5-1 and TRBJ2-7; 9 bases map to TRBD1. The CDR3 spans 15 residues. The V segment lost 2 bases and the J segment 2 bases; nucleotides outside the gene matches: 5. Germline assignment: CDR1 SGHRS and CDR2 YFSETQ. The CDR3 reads CASSFHRGLAYEQYF. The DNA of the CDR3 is TGCGCCAGCAGCTTCCACAGGGGGCTGGCCTACGAGCAGTACTTC.

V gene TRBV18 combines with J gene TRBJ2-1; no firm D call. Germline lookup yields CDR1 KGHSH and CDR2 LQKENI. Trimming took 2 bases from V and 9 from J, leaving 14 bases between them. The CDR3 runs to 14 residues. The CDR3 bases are TGTGCCAGCTCACCAATCGCGACGGCTCTTGAGCAGTTCTTC. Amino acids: CASSPIATALEQFF.

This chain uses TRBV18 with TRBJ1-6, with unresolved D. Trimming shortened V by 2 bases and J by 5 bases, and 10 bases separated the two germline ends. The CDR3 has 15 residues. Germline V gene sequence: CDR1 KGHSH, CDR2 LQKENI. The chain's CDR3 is CASSPSLPNNSPLHF. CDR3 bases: TGTGCCAGCTCACCATCCCTACCTAATAATTCACCCCTCCACTTT.

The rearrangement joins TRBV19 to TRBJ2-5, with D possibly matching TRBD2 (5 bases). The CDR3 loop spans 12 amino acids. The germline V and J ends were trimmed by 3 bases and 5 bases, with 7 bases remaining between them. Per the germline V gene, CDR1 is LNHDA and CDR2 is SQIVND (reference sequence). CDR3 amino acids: CASSISGETQYF. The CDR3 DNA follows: TGTGCCAGTAGTATTTCGGGGGAGACCCAGTACTTC.

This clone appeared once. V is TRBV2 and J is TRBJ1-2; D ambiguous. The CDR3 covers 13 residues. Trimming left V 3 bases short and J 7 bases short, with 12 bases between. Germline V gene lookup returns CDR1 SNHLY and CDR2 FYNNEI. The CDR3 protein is CASSDPPVGGYTF. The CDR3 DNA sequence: TGTGCCAGCAGTGACCCTCCGGTCGGTGGCTACACCTTC. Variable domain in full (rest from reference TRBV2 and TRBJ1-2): EPEVTQTPSHQVTQMGQEVILRCVPISNHLYFYWYRQILGQKVEFLVSFYNNEISEKSEIFDDQFSVERPDGSNFTLKIRSTKLEDSAMYFCASSDPPVGGYTFGSGTRLTVV.

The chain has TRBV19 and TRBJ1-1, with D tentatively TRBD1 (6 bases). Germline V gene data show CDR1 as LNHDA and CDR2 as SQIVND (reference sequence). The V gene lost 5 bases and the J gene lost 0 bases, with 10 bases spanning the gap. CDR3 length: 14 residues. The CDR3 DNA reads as TGTGCCAGTAGTTCCGGACAGCTGAACACTGAAGCTTTCTTT. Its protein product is CASSSGQLNTEAFF.

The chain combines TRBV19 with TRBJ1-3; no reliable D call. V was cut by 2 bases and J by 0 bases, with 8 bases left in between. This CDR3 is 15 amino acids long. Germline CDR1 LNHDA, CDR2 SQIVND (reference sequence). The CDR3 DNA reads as TGTGCCAGTAGTATATTAACAGCCTCTGGAAACACCATATATTTT. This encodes CASSILTASGNTIYF.

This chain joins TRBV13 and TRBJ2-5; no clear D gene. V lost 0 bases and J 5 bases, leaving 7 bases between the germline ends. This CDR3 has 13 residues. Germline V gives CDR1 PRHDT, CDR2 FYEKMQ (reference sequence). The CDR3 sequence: CASSLGAWETQYF. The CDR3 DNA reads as TGTGCCAGCAGCTTAGGAGCTTGGGAGACCCAGTACTTC.

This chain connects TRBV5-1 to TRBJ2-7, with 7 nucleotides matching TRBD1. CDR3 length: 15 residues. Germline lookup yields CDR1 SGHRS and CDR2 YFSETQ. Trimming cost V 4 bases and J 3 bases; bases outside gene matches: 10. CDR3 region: CASSLDTSGGYEQYF. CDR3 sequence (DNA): TGCGCCAGCAGCCTGGACACTTCAGGGGGCTACGAGCAGTACTTC.

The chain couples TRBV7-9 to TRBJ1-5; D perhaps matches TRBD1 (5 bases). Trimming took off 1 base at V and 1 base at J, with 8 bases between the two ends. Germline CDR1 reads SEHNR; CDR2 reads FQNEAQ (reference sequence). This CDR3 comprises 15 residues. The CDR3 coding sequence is TGTGCCAGCAGCTTAGGGGGGACGAGCAATCAGCCCCAGCATTTT. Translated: CASSLGGTSNQPQHF.

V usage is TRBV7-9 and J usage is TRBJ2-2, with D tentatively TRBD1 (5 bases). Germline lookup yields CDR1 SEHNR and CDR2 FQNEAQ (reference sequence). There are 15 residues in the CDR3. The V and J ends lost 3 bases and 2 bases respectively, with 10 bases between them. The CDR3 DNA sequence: TGTGCCAGCAGCTTTACAGGTTCCAACACCGGGGAGCTGTTTTTT. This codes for CASSFTGSNTGELFF.

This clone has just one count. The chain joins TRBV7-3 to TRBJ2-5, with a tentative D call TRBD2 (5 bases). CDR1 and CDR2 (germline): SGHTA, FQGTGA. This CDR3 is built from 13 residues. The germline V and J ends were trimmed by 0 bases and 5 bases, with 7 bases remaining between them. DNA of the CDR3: TGTGCCAGCAGCTTAACTAGCGAGGAGACCCAGTACTTC. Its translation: CASSLTSEETQYF.

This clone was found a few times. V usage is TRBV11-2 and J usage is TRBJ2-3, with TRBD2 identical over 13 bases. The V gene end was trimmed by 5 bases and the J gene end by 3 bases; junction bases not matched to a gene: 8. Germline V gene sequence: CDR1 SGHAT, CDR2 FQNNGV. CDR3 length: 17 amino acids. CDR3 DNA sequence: TGTGCCAGCAGCCCCGGACTAGCGGGAGAGAATACAGATACGCAGTATTTT. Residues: CASSPGLAGENTDTQYF.

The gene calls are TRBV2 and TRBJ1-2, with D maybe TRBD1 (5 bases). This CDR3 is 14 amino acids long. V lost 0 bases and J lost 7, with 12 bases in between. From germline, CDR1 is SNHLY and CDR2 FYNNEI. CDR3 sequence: CASSEAGEAGGYTF. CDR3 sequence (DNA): TGTGCCAGCAGTGAAGCGGGGGAAGCGGGTGGCTACACCTTC.

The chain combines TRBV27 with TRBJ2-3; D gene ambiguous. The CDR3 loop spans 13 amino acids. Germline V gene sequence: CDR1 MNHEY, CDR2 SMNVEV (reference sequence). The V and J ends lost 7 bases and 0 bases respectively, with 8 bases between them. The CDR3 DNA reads TGTGCCAGCAAGCCCTTTAGCACAGATACGCAGTATTTT. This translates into CASKPFSTDTQYF.

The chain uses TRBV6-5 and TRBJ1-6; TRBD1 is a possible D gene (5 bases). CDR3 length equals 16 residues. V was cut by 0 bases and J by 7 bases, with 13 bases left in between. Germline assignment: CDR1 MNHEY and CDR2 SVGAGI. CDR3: CASSYSRGARNSPLHF. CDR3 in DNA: TGTGCCAGCAGTTACTCAAGAGGGGCAAGGAATTCACCCCTCCACTTT.

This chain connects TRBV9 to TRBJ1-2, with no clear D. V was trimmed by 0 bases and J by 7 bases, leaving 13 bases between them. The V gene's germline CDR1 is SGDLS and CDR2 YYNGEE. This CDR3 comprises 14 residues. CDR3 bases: TGTGCCAGCAGCGTAGCTCGAGTGATGGGTGGCTACACCTTC. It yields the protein CASSVARVMGGYTF. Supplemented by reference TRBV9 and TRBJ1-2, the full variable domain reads DSGVTQTPKHLITATGQRVTLRCSPRSGDLSVYWYQQSLDQGLQFLIQYYNGEERAKGNILERFSAQQFPDLHSELNLSSLELGDSALYFCASSVARVMGGYTFGSGTRLTVV.

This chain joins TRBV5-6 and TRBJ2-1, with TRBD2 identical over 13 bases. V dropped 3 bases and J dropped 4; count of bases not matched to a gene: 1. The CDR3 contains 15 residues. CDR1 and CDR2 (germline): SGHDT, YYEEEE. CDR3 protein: CASSSGLAGYNEQFF. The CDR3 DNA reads TGTGCCAGCAGCTCGGGACTAGCGGGGTACAATGAGCAGTTCTTC.

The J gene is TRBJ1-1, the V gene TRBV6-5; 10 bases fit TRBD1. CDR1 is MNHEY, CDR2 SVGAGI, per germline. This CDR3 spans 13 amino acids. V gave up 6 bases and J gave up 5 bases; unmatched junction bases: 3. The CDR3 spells CASSRGQGTEAFF. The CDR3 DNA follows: TGTGCCAGCAGCCGGGGACAGGGGACTGAAGCTTTCTTT.

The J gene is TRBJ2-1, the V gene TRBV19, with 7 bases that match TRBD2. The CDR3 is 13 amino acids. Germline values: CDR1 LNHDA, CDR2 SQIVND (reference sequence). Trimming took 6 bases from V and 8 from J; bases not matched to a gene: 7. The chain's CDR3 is CASRREGRDEQFF. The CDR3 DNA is TGTGCCAGTAGGAGGGAGGGTCGCGATGAGCAGTTCTTC. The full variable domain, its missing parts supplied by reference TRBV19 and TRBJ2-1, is DGGITQSPKYLFRKEGQNVTLSCEQNLNHDAMYWYRQDPGQGLRLIYYSQIVNDFQKGDIAEGYSVSREKKESFPLTVTSAQKNPTAFYLCASRREGRDEQFFGPGTRLTVL.

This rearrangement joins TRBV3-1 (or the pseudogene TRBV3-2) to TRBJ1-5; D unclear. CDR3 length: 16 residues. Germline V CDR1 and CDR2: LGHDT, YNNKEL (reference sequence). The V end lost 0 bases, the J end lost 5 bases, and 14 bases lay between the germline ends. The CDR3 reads CASSQDSRREYQPQHF. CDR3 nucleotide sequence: TGTGCCAGCAGCCAAGATAGTAGGCGTGAGTATCAGCCCCAGCATTTT.

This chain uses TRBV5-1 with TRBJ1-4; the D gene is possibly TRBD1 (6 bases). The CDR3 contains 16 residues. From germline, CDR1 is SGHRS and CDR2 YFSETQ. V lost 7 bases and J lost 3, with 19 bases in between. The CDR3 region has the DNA TGCGCCAGCTCGCGGGACACCGCGGGAGCTAATGAAAAACTGTTTTTT. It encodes CASSRDTAGANEKLFF.

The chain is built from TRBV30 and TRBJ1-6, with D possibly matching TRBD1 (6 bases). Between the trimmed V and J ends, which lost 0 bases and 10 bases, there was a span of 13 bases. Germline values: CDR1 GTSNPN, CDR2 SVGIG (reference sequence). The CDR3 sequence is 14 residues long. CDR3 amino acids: CAWSVGTPQSPLHF. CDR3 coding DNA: TGTGCCTGGAGTGTAGGGACACCACAATCACCCCTCCACTTT. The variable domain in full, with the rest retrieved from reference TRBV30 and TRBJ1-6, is SQTIHQWPATLVQPVGSPLSLECTVEGTSNPNLYWYRQAAGRGLQLLFYSVGIGQISSEVPQNLSASRPQDRQFILSSKKLLLSDSGFYLCAWSVGTPQSPLHFGNGTRLTVT.

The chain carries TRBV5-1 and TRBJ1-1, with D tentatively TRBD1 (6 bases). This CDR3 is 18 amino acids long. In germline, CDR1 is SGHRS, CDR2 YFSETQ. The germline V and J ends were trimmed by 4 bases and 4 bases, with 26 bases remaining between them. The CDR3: CASSKVRGGGLPGTEAFF. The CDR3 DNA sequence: TGCGCCAGCAGCAAGGTACGGGGGGGCGGCCTACCCGGCACTGAAGCTTTCTTT.

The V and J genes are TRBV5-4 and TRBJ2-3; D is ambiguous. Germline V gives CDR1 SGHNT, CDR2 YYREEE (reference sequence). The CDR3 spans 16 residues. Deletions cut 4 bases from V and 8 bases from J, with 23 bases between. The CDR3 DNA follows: TGTGCCAGCAGCCCCGAAGGTGGGTGGGGTGAGGCTACGCAGTATTTT. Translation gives CASSPEGGWGEATQYF.

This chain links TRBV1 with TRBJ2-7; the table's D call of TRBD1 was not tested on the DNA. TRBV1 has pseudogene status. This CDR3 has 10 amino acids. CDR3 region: CTSRRQAPWF. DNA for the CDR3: TGCACCAGCCGGAGACAGGCCCCTTGGTTC.

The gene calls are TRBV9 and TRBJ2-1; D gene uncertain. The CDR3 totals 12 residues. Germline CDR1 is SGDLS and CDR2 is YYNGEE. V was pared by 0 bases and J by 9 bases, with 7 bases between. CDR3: CASSVGLGEQFF. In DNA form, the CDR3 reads TGTGCCAGCAGCGTAGGGTTGGGTGAGCAGTTCTTC.

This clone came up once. Here the CDR3 reads CASSSTGGGNEKLFF. The CDR3 DNA is TGCGCCAGCAGCTCCACAGGGGGCGGTAATGAAAAACTGTTTTTT. The gene calls are TRBV5-1 and TRBJ1-4; TRBD1 matches 9 bases. V lost 3 bases and J lost 4; bases outside the gene matches: 4. The CDR3 covers 15 residues. The germline gives CDR1 SGHRS, CDR2 YFSETQ.

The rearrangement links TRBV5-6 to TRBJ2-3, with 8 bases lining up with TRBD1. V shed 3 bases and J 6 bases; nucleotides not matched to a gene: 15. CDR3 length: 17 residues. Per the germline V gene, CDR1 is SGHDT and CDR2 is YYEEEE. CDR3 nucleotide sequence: TGTGCCAGCAGCTACCTCCCCGGGACAGGTCTAGTGGATACGCAGTATTTT. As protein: CASSYLPGTGLVDTQYF.

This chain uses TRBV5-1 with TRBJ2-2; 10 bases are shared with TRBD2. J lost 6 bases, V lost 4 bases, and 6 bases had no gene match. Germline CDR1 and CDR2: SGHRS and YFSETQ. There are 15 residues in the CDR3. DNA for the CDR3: TGCGCCAGCAGCCCCTGGACTAGCGGAGCCGGGGAGCTGTTTTTT. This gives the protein CASSPWTSGAGELFF.

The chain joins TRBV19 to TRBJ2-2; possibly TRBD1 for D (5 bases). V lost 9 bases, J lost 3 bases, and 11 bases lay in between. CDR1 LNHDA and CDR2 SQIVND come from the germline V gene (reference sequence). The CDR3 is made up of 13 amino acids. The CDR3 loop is CASGRADTGELFF. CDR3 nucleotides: TGTGCCAGCGGCAGGGCGGACACCGGGGAGCTGTTTTTT.